Each of the 28 T cell receptor beta chains below was sequenced from the same sample in a study of cytomegalovirus exposure and HLA in healthy donors. The PCR made use of 60 Vbeta and 13 Jbeta primers. Using immunoSEQ multiplex PCR, the repertoire was profiled, and TCRdb retains in-frame clones only, with some absent. Of about 92,000 clones detected, approximately 85% appear once; the ten largest clones hold around 6%. Material for sequencing was PBMCs. These receptors were obtained from a woman under 30 in good health and CMV-seropositive.

The chain employs TRBV2 and TRBJ2-5; the match to TRBD1 covers 7 bases. Germline V CDR1 and CDR2: SNHLY, FYNNEI. J lost 5 bases, V lost 7 bases, and 10 bases had no gene match. This CDR3 region has 14 residues. This CDR3 is CASKRQGGWETQYF. The DNA of the CDR3 is TGTGCCAGCAAAAGACAGGGTGGTTGGGAGACCCAGTACTTC.

J is TRBJ2-7 and V is TRBV6-5; D may be TRBD2 (7 bases). Germline lookup yields CDR1 MNHEY and CDR2 SVGAGI. V was pared by 5 bases and J by 2 bases, with 16 bases between. This CDR3 is 15 amino acids long. The CDR3 reads CASSAGRGSTYEQYF. In DNA form, the CDR3 reads TGTGCCAGCAGTGCTGGGAGGGGGTCGACCTACGAGCAGTACTTC.

The CDR3 bases are TGCGCCAGCAGCCAAGAACTAGCGGGAGTTGCCGGGGAGCTGTTTTTT. Protein sequence: CASSQELAGVAGELFF. The chain joins TRBV4-1 to TRBJ2-2; 11 bases fit TRBD2. The CDR3 runs 16 residues. V was clipped by 0 bases and J by 6 bases; unmatched bases: 3. Germline V gives CDR1 MGHRA, CDR2 YSYEKL.

The chain links TRBV2 to TRBJ1-2; 9 nucleotides match TRBD1. This CDR3 is 15 amino acids long. CDR1 is SNHLY and CDR2 is FYNNEI in the germline V gene. V shed 5 bases, J shed 8 bases, and the junction held 12 bases outside the gene matches. The chain's CDR3 is CASSTSGTGKGGYTF. DNA for the CDR3: TGTGCCAGCAGTACTTCCGGGACAGGGAAGGGAGGCTACACCTTC.

The J gene is TRBJ2-4, the V gene TRBV5-4, with a tentative D call TRBD1 (6 bases). V was shortened by 3 bases and J by 7 bases, with 23 bases between the two germline ends. This CDR3 is built from 17 residues. Germline CDR1 and CDR2: SGHNT and YYREEE (reference sequence). CDR3 loop: CASSSMTGSGLDNIQYF. The DNA for the CDR3 is TGTGCCAGCAGCTCCATGACAGGTTCGGGTCTCGATAACATTCAGTACTTC.

This clone has a single count. The V and J genes are TRBV6-5 and TRBJ2-1; D may be TRBD2 (5 bases). V was cut by 2 bases and J by 8 bases, with 10 bases left in between. The CDR3 sequence is 13 residues long. Germline V gene lookup returns CDR1 MNHEY and CDR2 SVGAGI. CDR3 residues: CASSYGISDEQFF. In DNA form, the CDR3 reads TGTGCCAGCAGTTACGGGATTAGCGATGAGCAGTTCTTC.

The CDR3 DNA reads TGTGCCAGCAGCTTAGATACGGGATATACTGAAGCTTTCTTT. This encodes CASSLDTGYTEAFF. J is TRBJ1-1 and V is TRBV7-9; D gene ambiguous. V gave up 1 base and J gave up 5 bases, with 11 bases separating them. The CDR3 runs 14 residues. Per the germline V gene, CDR1 is SEHNR and CDR2 is FQNEAQ (reference sequence).

The chain carries TRBV7-6 and TRBJ1-5; a weak D match, TRBD1 (5 bases). The CDR3 covers 14 residues. CDR1 is SGHVS, CDR2 FNYEAQ, per germline. V was shortened by 5 bases and J by 5 bases, with 13 bases between the two germline ends. The CDR3 coding sequence is TGTGCCAGCAGCCCCCTCGGGGGTCATCAGCCCCAGCATTTT. It is translated as CASSPLGGHQPQHF.

The chain joins TRBV9 to TRBJ2-1, with 11 bases matching TRBD2. Germline loops: CDR1 SGDLS, CDR2 YYNGEE. V lost 0 bases to trimming and J lost 4 bases; unmatched junction nucleotides: 0. This CDR3 has 15 amino acids. CDR3 region: CASSVGTSGYNEQFF. The DNA for the CDR3 is TGTGCCAGCAGCGTAGGGACTAGCGGGTACAATGAGCAGTTCTTC.

The V gene is TRBV2, the J gene TRBJ2-1, with D uncertain. Trimming took 7 bases from V and 7 from J, leaving 5 bases between them. Per the germline V gene, CDR1 is SNHLY and CDR2 is FYNNEI. The CDR3 totals 10 residues. CDR3 protein: CASTGNEQFF. The CDR3 DNA is TGTGCCAGCACGGGTAATGAGCAGTTCTTC.

The chain is built from TRBV30 and TRBJ1-5; D remains ambiguous. This CDR3 contains 16 residues. V was clipped by 5 bases and J by 3 bases, with 20 bases between them. CDR1 and CDR2 from the germline V gene are GTSNPN and SVGIG (reference sequence). CDR3 region: CAWVAAGLPTNQPQHF. The CDR3 nucleotides are TGTGCCTGGGTCGCTGCAGGATTACCAACCAATCAGCCCCAGCATTTT.

The chain links TRBV5-6 to TRBJ2-1; D possibly corresponds to TRBD2 (6 bases). The CDR3 is 12 amino acids. The V gene's germline CDR1 is SGHDT and CDR2 YYEEEE. V was shortened by 7 bases and J by 12 bases, with 17 bases between the two germline ends. CDR3 nucleotide sequence: TGTGCCAGCTCCGTCGGGGGAATCGTGCAGTTCTTC. Its translation is CASSVGGIVQFF.

This chain joins TRBV29-1 and TRBJ1-2; D gene uncertain. This CDR3 is 13 amino acids long. Germline values: CDR1 SQVTM, CDR2 ANQGSEA. V lost 3 bases and J lost 4, with 12 bases in between. CDR3 sequence (DNA): TGCAGCGTTGAGGTCGGGGTGGGCTATGGCTACACCTTC. Translating gives CSVEVGVGYGYTF.

This chain links TRBV13 with TRBJ2-3; 10 nucleotides agree with TRBD2. This CDR3 has 14 amino acids. Germline CDR1 PRHDT, CDR2 FYEKMQ (reference sequence). The V gene end was trimmed by 7 bases and the J gene end by 6 bases; junction bases not matched to a gene: 7. The CDR3 here is CASTLAGVMDTQYF. CDR3 DNA: TGTGCCAGCACCCTAGCGGGGGTCATGGATACGCAGTATTTT.

Comments on this clone: One end of the junction does not line up with germline, which may come from a read error. CDR3 sequence (DNA): TGTGTCAGCAGTTTAAGGGGCCAGCTCAATCAGCCCCAGCATTTT. As protein: CVSSLRGQLNQPQHF. The rearrangement links TRBV28 to TRBJ1-5; D is possibly TRBD1 (5 bases). Germline V gene lookup returns CDR1 MDHEN and CDR2 SYDVKM. There are 15 residues in the CDR3.

The V gene is TRBV6-6, the J gene TRBJ1-2; possibly TRBD1 for D (6 bases). The germline V gene has CDR1 MNHNY and CDR2 SVGAGI (reference sequence). The germline V and J ends were trimmed by 8 bases and 3 bases, with 13 bases remaining between them. The CDR3 totals 13 residues. In DNA, the CDR3 is TGTGCCAGCGGGGCAGGGGCCCACTATGGCTACACCTTC. Protein: CASGAGAHYGYTF.

The genes are TRBV7-9 and TRBJ1-4; no reliable D call. In germline, CDR1 is SEHNR, CDR2 FQNEAQ (reference sequence). This CDR3 contains 17 residues. The germline V and J ends were trimmed by 1 base and 1 base, with 13 bases remaining between them. CDR3 coding DNA: TGTGCCAGCAGCTTAGGCTTTACACCCAAAACTAATGAAAAACTGTTTTTT. This translates into CASSLGFTPKTNEKLFF. Drawing the rest from reference TRBV7-9 and TRBJ1-4, the complete variable domain is DTGVSQNPRHKITKRGQNVTFRCDPISEHNRLYWYRQTLGQGPEFLTYFQNEAQLEKSRLLSDRFSAERPKGSFSTLEIQRTEQGDSAMYLCASSLGFTPKTNEKLFFGSGTQLSVL.

V is TRBV5-1 and J is TRBJ1-3; D gene unclear. V was cut by 8 bases and J by 4 bases, with 10 bases left in between. Germline-derived CDR1 and CDR2 are SGHRS and YFSETQ. The CDR3 has 12 amino acids. The CDR3 region is CASRPEGNTIYF. In DNA form, the CDR3 reads TGCGCCAGTCGGCCGGAGGGAAACACCATATATTTT.

This chain links TRBV6-1 with TRBJ1-1; 8 positions match TRBD1. The CDR3 consists of 19 residues. Unmatched junction bases numbered 19, after V lost 3 bases and J lost 4 bases. Germline CDR1 and CDR2: MNHNS and SASEGT. The CDR3 loop is CASSDRGRVPFLSITEAFF. The CDR3 DNA reads as TGTGCCAGCAGTGACAGGGGGCGCGTCCCCTTCCTTTCGATCACTGAAGCTTTCTTT.

This chain links TRBV5-1 with TRBJ2-7; 13 nucleotides match TRBD2. The V gene's germline CDR1 is SGHRS and CDR2 YFSETQ. The CDR3 has 15 residues. Trimming cost V 4 bases and J 1 base; bases outside gene matches: 2. For the CDR3, the DNA is TGCGCCAGCAGCGTGACTAGCGGGGGGTCCTACGAGCAGTACTTC. The encoded protein is CASSVTSGGSYEQYF.

This sequence joins TRBV19 and TRBJ1-1; no firm D call. V was cut by 1 base and J by 4 bases, with 13 bases left in between. Germline V gene lookup returns CDR1 LNHDA and CDR2 SQIVND (reference sequence). The CDR3 runs to 15 residues. The CDR3 loop reads CASSIGAERGTEAFF. For the CDR3, the DNA is TGTGCCAGTAGTATAGGGGCCGAACGGGGCACTGAAGCTTTCTTT.

This chain joins TRBV27 and TRBJ1-1; D gene unclear. The V gene lost 3 bases and the J gene lost 1 base, with 12 bases spanning the gap. The CDR3 is 15 amino acids. Germline CDR1 MNHEY, CDR2 SMNVEV (reference sequence). DNA of the CDR3: TGTGCCAGCAGTTTTACGAGCTACAGGAACACTGAAGCTTTCTTT. Translating it yields CASSFTSYRNTEAFF.

The rearrangement joins TRBV2 to TRBJ2-7; the D is unclear. The CDR3 runs 11 residues. The V gene lost 8 bases and the J gene lost 0 bases, with 5 bases spanning the gap. Germline lookup yields CDR1 SNHLY and CDR2 FYNNEI. CDR3 sequence: CASDSSYEQYF. CDR3 DNA: TGTGCCAGCGACTCCTCCTACGAGCAGTACTTC. Together with reference TRBV2 and TRBJ2-7, the CDR3 gives the full variable domain: EPEVTQTPSHQVTQMGQEVILRCVPISNHLYFYWYRQILGQKVEFLVSFYNNEISEKSEIFDDQFSVERPDGSNFTLKIRSTKLEDSAMYFCASDSSYEQYFGPGTRLTVT.

The V gene is TRBV7-6, the J gene TRBJ2-7; D may be TRBD2 (7 bases). The germline V gene has CDR1 SGHVS and CDR2 FNYEAQ. The CDR3 sequence is 15 residues long. The V and J ends lost 6 bases and 0 bases respectively, with 15 bases between them. The CDR3 sequence is CASSFRGGGSYEQYF. The CDR3 nucleotides read TGTGCCAGCAGTTTTAGGGGAGGGGGCTCCTACGAGCAGTACTTC.

V is TRBV6-1 and J is TRBJ2-7; D perhaps matches TRBD2 (6 bases). The CDR3 extends over 16 amino acids. The germline CDR1 and CDR2 sequences are MNHNS and SASEGT. V lost 0 bases to trimming and J lost 3 bases, with 15 bases between them. CDR3 protein: CASSEAHGGGSYEQYF. The DNA for the CDR3 is TGTGCCAGCAGTGAAGCCCACGGGGGTGGTAGCTACGAGCAGTACTTC.

This chain uses TRBV4-2 with TRBJ2-5, with D possibly being TRBD2 (5 bases). Trimming pared 0 bases from V and 1 base from J, leaving 9 bases between. The germline V gene encodes CDR1 LGHNA and CDR2 YNFKEQ. This CDR3 spans 15 amino acids. The CDR3 loop reads CASSQDSGSQETQYF. In nucleotides, the CDR3 is TGTGCCAGCAGCCAAGACTCGGGGAGCCAAGAGACCCAGTACTTC.

CDR3 bases: TGTGCCAGTAGTAATAATCGAGGCTCTGGAAACACCATATATTTT. Its protein product is CASSNNRGSGNTIYF. The rearrangement joins TRBV19 to TRBJ1-3, with no clear D. V shed 4 bases and J shed 0 bases, with 10 bases lying between them. This CDR3 is 15 amino acids long. Germline V CDR1 and CDR2: LNHDA, SQIVND (reference sequence).

The V gene is TRBV5-1, the J gene TRBJ2-1; TRBD2 matches 12 bases. Germline-derived CDR1 and CDR2 are SGHRS and YFSETQ. This CDR3 is built from 17 residues. Trimming took 0 bases from V and 6 from J; bases not matched to a gene: 7. This CDR3 reads CASSLALAGGPGNEQFF. CDR3 DNA: TGCGCCAGCAGCTTGGCCCTAGCGGGAGGGCCAGGCAATGAGCAGTTCTTC.